This T cell receptor beta chain was captured in a study of Graves' ophthalmopathy and Graves' hyperthyroidism. The wider study: Specimen type is peripheral blood, obtained at initial diagnosis before any treatment.

In its sample, this clonotype was seen many times. Amplified material comprised TCR beta CDR3 regions derived from RNA transcripts. The first round was an RT-PCR with HTBI primers, and the second round was a multiplex PCR. TCRdb reprocessed the multiplex PCR reads with MiXCR, giving one entry per CDR3 protein. The sample includes roughly 160,000 distinct CDR3 sequences, 39% of them seen just once. The CDR3 sequence is 14 residues long. The V gene lost 6 bases and the J gene lost 3 bases, with 9 bases spanning the gap. Germline CDR1 SGHAT, CDR2 FQDESV (reference sequence). The sequencing sample was made of peripheral blood. This TCR was recovered from a man aged 30 to 39 with Graves' ophthalmopathy. The chain combines TRBV11-1 with TRBJ1-6, with D perhaps matching TRBD1 (5 bases). The CDR3, as DNA: TGTGCCAGCAGTTTTGACAGCTATAATTCACCCCTCCACTTT. Translated: CASSFDSYNSPLHF.